One sample yielded the 19 T cell receptor beta chains listed below, sequenced in a study of beta chain features in type 1 diabetes. Study-level results: The study found moderately but significantly shorter TCRB CDR3s in all four CD4+ subsets of Type 1 diabetes patients.

The authors reverse transcribed all of the isolated RNA, so sequencing captured expressed TCRB transcripts. Using immunoSEQ multiplex PCR, the repertoire was profiled, and TCRdb retains in-frame clones only, with some absent. There are 310,000 or so clones in the sample; around 9% occur only once, and more than 0.8% lies in the top ten. Antigens for these TCRs are unknown. Sequences were obtained from central memory CD4+ T cells from blood. The receptors shown here come from a man aged 25 to 45 with type 1 diabetes.

This clone showed up just a few times. J is TRBJ1-6 and V is TRBV7-2; D gene uncertain. V was cut by 4 bases and J by 9 bases, with 13 bases left in between. The CDR3 extends over 14 amino acids. Germline V gene sequence: CDR1 SGHTA, CDR2 FQGNSA. The CDR3 coding sequence is TGTGCCAGCAGCTCTAGCGCCGAAAGTTCACCCCTCCACTTT. Amino acid sequence: CASSSSAESSPLHF.

The V gene is TRBV2, the J gene TRBJ1-5; D might be TRBD1 (5 bases). This CDR3 contains 15 residues. Germline CDR1 SNHLY, CDR2 FYNNEI. The V gene lost 6 bases and the J gene lost 0 bases, with 12 bases spanning the gap. CDR3 bases: TGTGCCAGCAGCCACCGGGGCTATAGCAATCAGCCCCAGCATTTT. Its protein product is CASSHRGYSNQPQHF.

This clone was counted only a few times. J is TRBJ2-3 and V is TRBV7-2; perhaps TRBD2 as D (6 bases). CDR3 length: 15 residues. Trimming left V 7 bases short and J 4 bases short, with 18 bases between. The germline gives CDR1 SGHTA, CDR2 FQGNSA. The CDR3 protein is CASIPQEGRSDTQYF. The CDR3 nucleotides read TGTGCCAGCATACCCCAGGAGGGGCGCTCAGATACGCAGTATTTT.

V usage is TRBV11-2 and J usage is TRBJ1-1; 7 bases align to TRBD1. Germline V lookup: CDR1 SGHAT, CDR2 FQNNGV. The CDR3 is 13 residues long. V was clipped by 5 bases and J by 12 bases; unmatched bases: 12. The CDR3 here is CASSVREGAKTFF. The CDR3 coding sequence is TGTGCCAGCAGCGTTAGGGAGGGGGCGAAGACTTTCTTT.

The gene calls are TRBV6-5 and TRBJ2-1; D uncertain. V was clipped by 2 bases and J by 7 bases, with 9 bases between them. Germline-derived CDR1 and CDR2 are MNHEY and SVGAGI. The CDR3 has 13 amino acids. As DNA, the CDR3 is TGTGCCAGCAGTTACGGTCTAGTGAATGAGCAGTTCTTC. Protein product: CASSYGLVNEQFF.

This clone was seen a handful of times. This rearrangement joins TRBV21-1 to TRBJ2-4; the tabulated D call, TRBD2, remains unverified against the DNA. TRBV21-1 is a known pseudogene. The CDR3 is 17 amino acids. The CDR3 loop reads CASSKKKAGLAKNIQYF. Written as DNA, the CDR3 is TGTGCCAGCAGCAAAAAGAAGGCGGGACTAGCCAAAAACATTCAGTACTTC.

This clone was seen repeatedly, ten times or more. The chain couples TRBV7-9 to TRBJ1-2; 8 positions agree with TRBD1. From germline, CDR1 is SEHNR and CDR2 FQNEAQ (reference sequence). The CDR3 is 14 residues long. The V gene end was trimmed by 4 bases and the J gene end by 3 bases; junction bases not matched to a gene: 4. The CDR3 spells CASSSGQGHYGYTF. DNA for the CDR3: TGTGCCAGCAGCTCCGGACAGGGACACTATGGCTACACCTTC.

The chain uses TRBV2 and TRBJ1-6, with D perhaps matching TRBD1 (5 bases). This CDR3 is built from 15 residues. V was clipped by 6 bases and J by 10 bases, with 19 bases between them. Per the germline V gene, CDR1 is SNHLY and CDR2 is FYNNEI. For the CDR3, the DNA is TGTGCCAGCAGCCCGAAAGGCAGGGAGCGGTCACCCCTCCACTTT. Protein product: CASSPKGRERSPLHF.

The sample holds a few counts of this clone. The chain employs TRBV5-4 and TRBJ2-1; 9 bases fit TRBD1. The CDR3 is 16 residues long. Germline-derived CDR1 and CDR2 are SGHNT and YYREEE (reference sequence). V was clipped by 1 base and J by 8 bases; unmatched bases: 10. CDR3 sequence (DNA): TGTGCCAGCAGCTTGCCCCCCGGGACAGGGAAGGATGAGCAGTTCTTC. Encoded protein: CASSLPPGTGKDEQFF.

J is TRBJ2-2 and V is TRBV9; 10 nucleotides agree with TRBD2. CDR1 is SGDLS, CDR2 YYNGEE, per germline. The CDR3 totals 16 residues. The J segment lost 1 base and the V segment lost 4 bases, leaving 4 bases of the junction unmatched. CDR3 amino acids: CASSTLAGVNTGELFF. The CDR3 coding sequence is TGTGCCAGCAGCACCCTAGCGGGGGTGAACACCGGGGAGCTGTTTTTT.

The chain couples TRBV10-3 to TRBJ2-3; no reliable D call. Trimming left V 2 bases short and J 0 bases short, with 12 bases between. Germline assignment: CDR1 ENHRY and CDR2 SYGVKD. The CDR3 length is 16 residues. The CDR3 loop reads CAISEHSRTSTDTQYF. As DNA, the CDR3 is TGTGCCATCAGTGAGCACAGTCGAACTAGCACAGATACGCAGTATTTT.

The V gene is TRBV7-2, the J gene TRBJ2-5; D might be TRBD2 (5 bases). The last part of the DNA fits TRBJ2-7 better; the J call may be wrong. The CDR3 runs 17 residues. The germline V gene encodes CDR1 SGHTA and CDR2 FQGNSA. CDR3 DNA: TGTGCCAGCAGCCCCACTGGTGTGGGGTTACGGGACTACGAGCAGTACTTC. Amino acids: CASSPTGVGLRDYEQYF.

The rearrangement uses TRBV19 and TRBJ2-1, with 8 bases identical to TRBD1. The CDR3 runs 16 residues. The V gene end was trimmed by 5 bases and the J gene end by 3 bases; junction bases not matched to a gene: 9. Germline-derived CDR1 and CDR2 are LNHDA and SQIVND (reference sequence). CDR3 loop: CASSYQGQEGYNEQFF. DNA for the CDR3: TGTGCCAGTAGTTACCAGGGACAGGAGGGCTACAATGAGCAGTTCTTC. The complete variable domain, with remaining parts taken from reference TRBV19 and TRBJ2-1, reads DGGITQSPKYLFRKEGQNVTLSCEQNLNHDAMYWYRQDPGQGLRLIYYSQIVNDFQKGDIAEGYSVSREKKESFPLTVTSAQKNPTAFYLCASSYQGQEGYNEQFFGPGTRLTVL.

This chain joins TRBV4-3 and TRBJ2-7; possibly TRBD1 for D (6 bases). CDR1 and CDR2 (germline): LGHNA, YSLEER. The CDR3 sequence is 15 residues long. V lost 1 base and J 2 bases, leaving 12 bases between the germline ends. This CDR3 is CASSQVQWGPYEQYF. CDR3 bases: TGCGCCAGCAGCCAAGTTCAGTGGGGGCCCTACGAGCAGTACTTC.

The rearrangement uses TRBV7-9 and TRBJ2-5; D may be TRBD2 (5 bases). Germline V gene lookup returns CDR1 SEHNR and CDR2 FQNEAQ (reference sequence). The CDR3 covers 13 residues. V was clipped by 5 bases and J by 5 bases, with 12 bases between them. CDR3 residues: CASSPSRGETQYF. Here the CDR3 DNA reads TGTGCCAGCAGCCCTAGCCGCGGCGAGACCCAGTACTTC.

This clone has only a few counts. The chain recombines TRBV18 with TRBJ2-1; D might be TRBD2 (5 bases). Germline CDR1 and CDR2: KGHSH and LQKENI. V dropped 2 bases and J dropped 8 bases, with 19 bases sitting between them. The CDR3 consists of 16 residues. This CDR3 is CASSPGPPSRADEQFF. The CDR3 coding sequence is TGTGCCAGCTCACCAGGCCCCCCTAGCCGTGCGGATGAGCAGTTCTTC.

This chain uses TRBV29-1 with TRBJ1-2; possibly TRBD1 for D (5 bases). This CDR3 comprises 14 residues. Between the trimmed V and J ends, which lost 3 bases and 0 bases, there was a span of 11 bases. The germline V gene encodes CDR1 SQVTM and CDR2 ANQGSEA. The CDR3 reads CSVDGHGSNYGYTF. The CDR3 coding sequence is TGCAGCGTTGACGGACATGGTTCTAACTATGGCTACACCTTC.

The rearrangement joins TRBV5-4 to TRBJ2-5; 7 nucleotides agree with TRBD1. Trimming took 5 bases from V and 3 from J; bases not matched to a gene: 4. The CDR3 has 13 residues. Per germline, CDR1 SGHNT and CDR2 YYREEE (reference sequence). CDR3 region: CASRLQGEETQYF. CDR3 in DNA: TGTGCCAGCAGACTTCAGGGGGAAGAGACCCAGTACTTC.

The chain combines TRBV7-9 with TRBJ2-1; TRBD1 agrees at 7 bases. In germline, CDR1 is SEHNR, CDR2 FQNEAQ (reference sequence). This CDR3 has 14 amino acids. V gave up 2 bases and J gave up 5 bases; unmatched junction bases: 3. CDR3 nucleotide sequence: TGTGCCAGCAGCTTAACCGGGACAGACAATGAGCAGTTCTTC. Its translation is CASSLTGTDNEQFF.